The sequence of this T cell receptor beta chain was determined in a study of shared clonotypes between healthy human individuals. The data were produced by immunoSEQ multiplex PCR, yet TCRdb's version contains in-frame clones alone and is incomplete. Of about 600,000 clones listed, approximately 97% are singletons. All participating donors were Caucasian adults from Nashville, Tennessee. Looked up from germline, CDR1 is MNHNY and CDR2 is SVGAGI (reference sequence). The V end lost 5 bases, the J end lost 1 base, and 15 bases lay between the germline ends. CDR3 size: 16 residues. Concerning this clone itself: Its antigen remains unidentified.

Study-level findings and limits: When naive CD4 clonotypes were compared across a handful of donors, about 4.8% were shared. In contrast to clonotypes shared by all four donors, non-shared clonotypes had lower generation probabilities. Sorted-subset sequencing was shown by rarefaction to be incomplete despite large depth.

The V and J genes are TRBV6-6 and TRBJ1-3; no clear D. The sequence was obtained from a woman aged 25 to 39 in good health. The specimen sequenced was naive CD4+ T cells sorted from blood. Specified subset: CD45RA+ positively selected. In DNA, the CDR3 is TGTGCCAGCAGTCACCAGTGGGATGGGTCTGGAAACACCATATATTTT. It translates to CASSHQWDGSGNTIYF.